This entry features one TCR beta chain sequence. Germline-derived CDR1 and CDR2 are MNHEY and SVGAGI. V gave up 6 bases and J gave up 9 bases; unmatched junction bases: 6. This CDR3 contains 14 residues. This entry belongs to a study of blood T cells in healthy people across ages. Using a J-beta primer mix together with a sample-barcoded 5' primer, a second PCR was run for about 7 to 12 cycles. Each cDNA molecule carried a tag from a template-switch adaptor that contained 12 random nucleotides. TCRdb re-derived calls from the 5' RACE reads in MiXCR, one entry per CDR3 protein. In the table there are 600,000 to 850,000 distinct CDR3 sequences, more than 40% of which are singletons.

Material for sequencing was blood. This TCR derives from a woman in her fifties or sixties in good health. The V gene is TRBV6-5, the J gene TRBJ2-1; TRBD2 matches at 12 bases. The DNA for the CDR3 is TGTGCCAGCAGGCCGACTAGCGGGAGTCCTGAGCAGTTCTTC. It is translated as CASRPTSGSPEQFF.